Presented here are 8 T cell receptor beta chains from one specimen sequenced in a study of regulatory T cells in long-lasting Graves disease. Building the TCR beta libraries relied on iRepertoire HTBI primers, and CDR3 regions underwent Arm-PCR. TCRdb reanalysed the multiplex PCR reads using MiXCR and keeps one entry per CDR3 protein. The sample gives 350,000 to 550,000 distinct CDR3 sequences, about 14% of which show up once; approximately 15% is in the top ten. The time point here: newly diagnosed GD, antithyroid drugs for less than 3 months. RNA isolated from PBMCs was used to make the TCR library. This sample was shared with a second study, whose subject was T cells in Graves' hyperthyroidism and ophthalmopathy.

The specimen comprised peripheral blood mononuclear cells (PBMCs), sampled at new diagnosis, from a patient treated with antithyroid drugs. The source is a woman aged 45-59 years with Graves disease.

This clonotype was observed many times. This rearrangement joins TRBV2 to TRBJ1-1; the D gene is possibly TRBD1 (6 bases). CDR3 length: 14 amino acids. The V end lost 6 bases, the J end lost 9 bases, and 20 bases lay between the germline ends. The V gene's germline CDR1 is SNHLY and CDR2 FYNNEI. The CDR3: CASRWQGPDVKAFF. The CDR3 DNA follows: TGTGCCAGCAGATGGCAGGGGCCTGACGTTAAAGCTTTCTTT.

Ten or more counts support this clonotype. The chain uses TRBV5-1 and TRBJ2-3, with D perhaps matching TRBD1 or TRBD2 (5 bases each). V lost 2 bases, J lost 6 bases, and 13 bases lay in between. The CDR3 is 14 amino acids. Per the germline V gene, CDR1 is SGHRS and CDR2 is YFSETQ. The CDR3 sequence is CASSLRGVEDTQYF. The CDR3 DNA follows: TGCGCCAGCAGCTTACGAGGGGTGGAGGATACGCAGTATTTT. Based on the CDR3 plus reference TRBV5-1 and TRBJ2-3, the full variable domain is KAGVTQTPRYLIKTRGQQVTLSCSPISGHRSVSWYQQTPGQGLQFLFEYFSETQRNKGNFPGRFSGRQFSNSRSEMNVSTLELGDSALYLCASSLRGVEDTQYFGPGTRLTVL.

At least ten counts were recorded for this clonotype. The gene calls are TRBV27 and TRBJ2-3; no firm D call. V gave up 1 base and J gave up 1 base, with 6 bases separating them. Germline assignment: CDR1 MNHEY and CDR2 SMNVEV (reference sequence). The CDR3 spans 14 residues. For the CDR3, the DNA is TGTGCCAGCAGTTTATTTGGGCGCACAGATACGCAGTATTTT. This gives the protein CASSLFGRTDTQYF.

A remark on this clonotype: A far bigger clonotype differs at one base, so this is likely a read error. The CDR3 DNA reads as TGTGCCAGCAGTTACGGGATGGGACGGATGAGCACTGAAGCTTTCTTT. Protein: CASSYGMGRMSTEAFF. The V gene is TRBV6-2 or TRBV6-3, the J gene TRBJ1-1, with D maybe TRBD1 (5 bases). Germline CDR1 MNHEY, CDR2 SVGEGT. Trimming took 2 bases from V and 4 from J, leaving 17 bases between them. The CDR3 contains 16 residues.

The chain has TRBV19 and TRBJ2-2; 9 positions agree with TRBD2. Unmatched junction bases numbered 4, after V lost 10 bases and J lost 1 base. Germline values: CDR1 LNHDA, CDR2 SQIVND (reference sequence). The CDR3 contains 14 residues. CDR3 nucleotide sequence: TGTGCCACAAAACTAGCGGGGAACACCGGGGAGCTGTTTTTT. Protein: CATKLAGNTGELFF.

This clonotype came up many times. The chain links TRBV9 to TRBJ2-5, with a weak D call TRBD2 (6 bases). The CDR3 totals 14 residues. Germline CDR1 SGDLS, CDR2 YYNGEE. Trimming cost V 3 bases and J 4 bases, with 13 bases left between them. CDR3 residues: CASSGRDPRETQYF. DNA for the CDR3: TGTGCCAGCAGCGGGCGGGACCCCCGAGAGACCCAGTACTTC.

The CDR3 DNA follows: TGCAGTGCTAGAGATGAGTTGCGGTCCTACGAGCAGTACTTC. Protein: CSARDELRSYEQYF. This sequence joins TRBV20-1 and TRBJ2-7; the D is unclear. The CDR3 extends over 14 amino acids. Germline CDR1 DFQATT, CDR2 SNEGSKA (reference sequence). The V gene lost 0 bases and the J gene lost 1 base, with 10 bases spanning the gap.

In this sample, this clonotype turned up many times. The gene calls are TRBV5-1 and TRBJ2-1, with 11 positions matching TRBD2. Looked up from germline, CDR1 is SGHRS and CDR2 is YFSETQ. CDR3 size: 18 residues. The J segment lost 3 bases and the V segment lost 0 bases, leaving 8 bases of the junction unmatched. The CDR3 nucleotides read TGCGCCAGCAGCTTGGATTCAACCGGGACTAGCGGCTACAATGAGCAGTTCTTC. As protein: CASSLDSTGTSGYNEQFF.